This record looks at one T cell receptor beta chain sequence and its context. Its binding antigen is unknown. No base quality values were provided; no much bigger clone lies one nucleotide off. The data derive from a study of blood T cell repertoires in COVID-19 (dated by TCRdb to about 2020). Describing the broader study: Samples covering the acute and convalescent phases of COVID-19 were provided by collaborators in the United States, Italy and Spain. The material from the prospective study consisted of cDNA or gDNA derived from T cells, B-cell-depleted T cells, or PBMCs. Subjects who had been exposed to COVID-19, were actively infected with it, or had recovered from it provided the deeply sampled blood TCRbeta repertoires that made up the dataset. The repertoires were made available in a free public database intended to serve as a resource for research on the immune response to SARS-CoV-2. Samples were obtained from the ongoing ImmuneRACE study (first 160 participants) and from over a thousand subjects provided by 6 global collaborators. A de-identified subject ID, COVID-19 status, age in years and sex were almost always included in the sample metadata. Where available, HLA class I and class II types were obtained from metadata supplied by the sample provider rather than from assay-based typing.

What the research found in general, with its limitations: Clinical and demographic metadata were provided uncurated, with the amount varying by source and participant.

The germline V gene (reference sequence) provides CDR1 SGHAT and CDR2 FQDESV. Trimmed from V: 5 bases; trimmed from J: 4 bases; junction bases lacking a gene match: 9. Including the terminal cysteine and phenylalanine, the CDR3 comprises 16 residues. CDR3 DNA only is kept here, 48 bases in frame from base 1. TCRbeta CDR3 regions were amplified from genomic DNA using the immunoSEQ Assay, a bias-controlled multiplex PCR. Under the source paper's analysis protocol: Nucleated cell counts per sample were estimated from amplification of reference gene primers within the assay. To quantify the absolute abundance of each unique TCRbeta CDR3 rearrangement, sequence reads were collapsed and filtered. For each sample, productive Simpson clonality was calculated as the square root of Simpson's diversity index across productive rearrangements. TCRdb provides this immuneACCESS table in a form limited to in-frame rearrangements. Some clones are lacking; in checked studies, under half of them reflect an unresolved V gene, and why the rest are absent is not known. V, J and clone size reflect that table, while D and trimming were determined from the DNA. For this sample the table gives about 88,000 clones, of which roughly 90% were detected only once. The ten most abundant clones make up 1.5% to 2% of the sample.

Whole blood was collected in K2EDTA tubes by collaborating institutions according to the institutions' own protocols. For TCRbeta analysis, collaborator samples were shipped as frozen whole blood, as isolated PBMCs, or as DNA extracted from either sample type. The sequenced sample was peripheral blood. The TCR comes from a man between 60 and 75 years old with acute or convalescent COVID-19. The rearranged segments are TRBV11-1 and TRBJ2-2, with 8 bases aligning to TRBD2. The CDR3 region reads CASSPRAGDGTGELFF. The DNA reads TGTGCCAGCAGCCCCCGAGCGGGAGACGGCACCGGGGAGCTGTTTTTT.